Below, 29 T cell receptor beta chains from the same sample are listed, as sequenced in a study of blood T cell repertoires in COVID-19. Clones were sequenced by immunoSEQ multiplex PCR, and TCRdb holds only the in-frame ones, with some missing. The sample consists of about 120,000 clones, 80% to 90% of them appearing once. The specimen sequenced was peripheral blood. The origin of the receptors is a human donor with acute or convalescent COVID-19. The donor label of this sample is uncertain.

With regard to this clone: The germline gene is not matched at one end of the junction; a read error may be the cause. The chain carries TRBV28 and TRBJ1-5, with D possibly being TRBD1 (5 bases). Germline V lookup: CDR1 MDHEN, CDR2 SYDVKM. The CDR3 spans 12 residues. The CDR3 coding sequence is TGTGCCAGCATATCATTAGGGGAAGTAATGGATTTT. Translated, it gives CASISLGEVMDF.

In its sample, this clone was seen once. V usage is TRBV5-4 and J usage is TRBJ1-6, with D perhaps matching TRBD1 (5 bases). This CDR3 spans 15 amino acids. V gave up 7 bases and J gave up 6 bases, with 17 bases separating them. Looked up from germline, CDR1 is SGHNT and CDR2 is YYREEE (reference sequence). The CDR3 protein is CASSSGQGGNSPLHF. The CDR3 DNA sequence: TGTGCCAGCTCCTCAGGCCAGGGTGGTAATTCACCCCTCCACTTT.

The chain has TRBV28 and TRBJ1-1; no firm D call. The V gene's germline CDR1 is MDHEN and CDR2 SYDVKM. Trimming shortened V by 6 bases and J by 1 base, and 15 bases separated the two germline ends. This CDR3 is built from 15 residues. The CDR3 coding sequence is TGTGCCAGCAGCCTGACGGAGGGTCCGAACACTGAAGCTTTCTTT. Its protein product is CASSLTEGPNTEAFF.

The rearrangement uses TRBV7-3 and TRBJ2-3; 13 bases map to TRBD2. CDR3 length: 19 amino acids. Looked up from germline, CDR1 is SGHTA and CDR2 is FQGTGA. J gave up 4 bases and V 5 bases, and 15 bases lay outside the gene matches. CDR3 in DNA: TGTGCCAGCAGCCCCCCCGGACTAGCGGGAGTAGGGAGGGCAGATACGCAGTATTTT. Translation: CASSPPGLAGVGRADTQYF.

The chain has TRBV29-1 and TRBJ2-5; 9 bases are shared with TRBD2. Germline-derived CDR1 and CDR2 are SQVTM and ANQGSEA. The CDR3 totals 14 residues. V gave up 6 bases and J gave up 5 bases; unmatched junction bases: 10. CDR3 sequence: CSVRGGRVGETQYF. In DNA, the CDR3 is TGCAGCGTGCGCGGCGGGAGGGTCGGGGAGACCCAGTACTTC.

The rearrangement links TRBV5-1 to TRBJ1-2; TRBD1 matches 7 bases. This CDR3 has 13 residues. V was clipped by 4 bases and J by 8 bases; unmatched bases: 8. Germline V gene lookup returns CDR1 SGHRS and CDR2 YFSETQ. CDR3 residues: CASSIGQDGGYTF. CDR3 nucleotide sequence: TGCGCCAGCAGCATAGGACAGGACGGCGGCTACACCTTC.

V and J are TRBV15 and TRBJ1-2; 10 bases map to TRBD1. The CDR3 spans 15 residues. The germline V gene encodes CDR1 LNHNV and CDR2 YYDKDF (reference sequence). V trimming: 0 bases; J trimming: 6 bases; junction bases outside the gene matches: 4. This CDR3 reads CATSRDLGQGDGYTF. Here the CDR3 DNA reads TGTGCCACCAGCAGAGATCTTGGACAGGGGGATGGCTACACCTTC. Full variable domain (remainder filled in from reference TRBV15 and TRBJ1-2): DAMVIQNPRYQVTQFGKPVTLSCSQTLNHNVMYWYQQKSSQAPKLLFHYYDKDFNNEADTPDNFQSRRPNTSFCFLDIRSPGLGDTAMYLCATSRDLGQGDGYTFGSGTRLTVV.

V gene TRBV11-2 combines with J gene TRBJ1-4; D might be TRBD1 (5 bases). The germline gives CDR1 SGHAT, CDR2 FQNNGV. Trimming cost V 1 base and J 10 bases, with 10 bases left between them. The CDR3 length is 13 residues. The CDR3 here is CASSLAWGGKLFF. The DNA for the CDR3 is TGTGCCAGCAGCTTAGCTTGGGGCGGAAAACTGTTTTTT.

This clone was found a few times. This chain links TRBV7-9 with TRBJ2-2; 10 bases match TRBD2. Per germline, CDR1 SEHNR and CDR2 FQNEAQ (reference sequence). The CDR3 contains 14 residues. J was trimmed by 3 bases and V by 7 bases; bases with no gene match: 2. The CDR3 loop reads CASKREGDTGELFF. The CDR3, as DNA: TGTGCCAGCAAGCGGGAGGGTGACACCGGGGAGCTGTTTTTT.

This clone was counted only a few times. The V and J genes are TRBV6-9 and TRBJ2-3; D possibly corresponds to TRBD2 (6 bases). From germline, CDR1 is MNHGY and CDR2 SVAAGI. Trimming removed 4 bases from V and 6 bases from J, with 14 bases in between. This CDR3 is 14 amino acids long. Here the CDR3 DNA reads TGTGCCAGCAGTTGGAGGAGGGAGGAGGATACGCAGTATTTT. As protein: CASSWRREEDTQYF.

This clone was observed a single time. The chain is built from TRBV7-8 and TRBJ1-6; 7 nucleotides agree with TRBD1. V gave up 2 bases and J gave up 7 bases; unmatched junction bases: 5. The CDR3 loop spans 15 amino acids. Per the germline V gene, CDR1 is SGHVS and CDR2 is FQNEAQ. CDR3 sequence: CASSLQGTVNSPLHF. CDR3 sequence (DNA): TGTGCCAGCAGCTTACAGGGGACAGTCAATTCACCCCTCCACTTT.

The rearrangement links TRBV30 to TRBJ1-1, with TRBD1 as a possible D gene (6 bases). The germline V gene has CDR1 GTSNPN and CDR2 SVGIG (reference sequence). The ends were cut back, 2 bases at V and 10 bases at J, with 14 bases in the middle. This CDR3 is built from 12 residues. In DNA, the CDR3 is TGTGCCTGGAGTCTTGAGGACAGCAGAGCTTTCTTT. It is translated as CAWSLEDSRAFF.

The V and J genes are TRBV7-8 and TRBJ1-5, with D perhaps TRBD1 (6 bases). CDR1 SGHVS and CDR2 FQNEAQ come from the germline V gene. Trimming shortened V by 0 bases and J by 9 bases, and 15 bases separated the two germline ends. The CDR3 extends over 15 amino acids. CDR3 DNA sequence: TGTGCCAGCAGCTTAGCGTGGGGGCGGCTTGGGCCCCAGCATTTT. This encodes CASSLAWGRLGPQHF.

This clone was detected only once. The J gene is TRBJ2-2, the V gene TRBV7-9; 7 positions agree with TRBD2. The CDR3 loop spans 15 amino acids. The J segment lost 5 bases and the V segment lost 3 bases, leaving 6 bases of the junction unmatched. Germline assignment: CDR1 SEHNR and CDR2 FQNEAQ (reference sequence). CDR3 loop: CASSLVRGGTGELFF. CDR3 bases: TGTGCCAGCAGCTTGGTTCGCGGGGGAACCGGGGAGCTGTTTTTT.

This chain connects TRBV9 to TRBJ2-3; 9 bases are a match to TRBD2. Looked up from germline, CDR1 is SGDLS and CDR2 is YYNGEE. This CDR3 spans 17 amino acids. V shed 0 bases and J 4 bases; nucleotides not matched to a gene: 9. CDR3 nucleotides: TGTGCCAGCAGCGTAGTATTGGCGGGAGGGCCTGCAGATACGCAGTATTTT. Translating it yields CASSVVLAGGPADTQYF. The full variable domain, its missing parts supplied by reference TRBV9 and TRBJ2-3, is DSGVTQTPKHLITATGQRVTLRCSPRSGDLSVYWYQQSLDQGLQFLIQYYNGEERAKGNILERFSAQQFPDLHSELNLSSLELGDSALYFCASSVVLAGGPADTQYFGPGTRLTVL.

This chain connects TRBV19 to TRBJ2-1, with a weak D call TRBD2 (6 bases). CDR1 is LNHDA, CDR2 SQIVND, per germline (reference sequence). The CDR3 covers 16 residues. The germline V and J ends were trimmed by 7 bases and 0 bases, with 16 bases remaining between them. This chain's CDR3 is CASNPAGLSSYNEQFF. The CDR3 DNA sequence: TGTGCCAGTAATCCGGCGGGGCTAAGCTCCTACAATGAGCAGTTCTTC.

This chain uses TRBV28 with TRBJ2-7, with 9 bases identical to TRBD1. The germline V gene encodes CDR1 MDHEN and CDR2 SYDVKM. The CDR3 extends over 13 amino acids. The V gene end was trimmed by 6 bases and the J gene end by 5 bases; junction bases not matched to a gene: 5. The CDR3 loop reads CASRLGQGNEQYF. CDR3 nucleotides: TGTGCCAGCAGACTTGGACAGGGGAACGAGCAGTACTTC.

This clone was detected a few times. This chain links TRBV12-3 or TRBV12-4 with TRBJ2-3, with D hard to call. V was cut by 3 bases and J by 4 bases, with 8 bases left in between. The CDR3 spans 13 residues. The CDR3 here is CASSFSGPDTQYF. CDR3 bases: TGTGCCAGCAGTTTTTCTGGCCCAGATACGCAGTATTTT.

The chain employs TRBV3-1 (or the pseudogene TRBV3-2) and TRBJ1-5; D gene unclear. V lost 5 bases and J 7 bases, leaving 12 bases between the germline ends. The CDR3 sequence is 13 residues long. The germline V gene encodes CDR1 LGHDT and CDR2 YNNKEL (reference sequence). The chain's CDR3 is CASSAKSRQPQHF. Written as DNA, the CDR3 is TGTGCCAGCAGCGCTAAATCCCGGCAGCCCCAGCATTTT.

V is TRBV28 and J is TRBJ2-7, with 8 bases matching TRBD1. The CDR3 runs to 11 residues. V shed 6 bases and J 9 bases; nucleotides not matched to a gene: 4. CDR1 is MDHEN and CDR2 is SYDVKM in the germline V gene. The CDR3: CASRGQGWQYF. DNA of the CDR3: TGTGCCAGCAGAGGACAGGGATGGCAGTACTTC.

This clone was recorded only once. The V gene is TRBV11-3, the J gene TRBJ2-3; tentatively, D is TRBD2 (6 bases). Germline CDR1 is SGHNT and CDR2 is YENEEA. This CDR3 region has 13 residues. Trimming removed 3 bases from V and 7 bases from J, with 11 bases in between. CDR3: CASSFGGDHTQYF. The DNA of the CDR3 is TGTGCCAGCAGCTTTGGCGGGGATCATACGCAGTATTTT.

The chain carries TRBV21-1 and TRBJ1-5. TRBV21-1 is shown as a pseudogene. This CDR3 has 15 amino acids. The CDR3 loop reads CASSKVRGRGQPQHF. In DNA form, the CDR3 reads TGTGCCAGCAGCAAAGTGAGAGGGAGGGGTCAGCCCCAGCATTTT.

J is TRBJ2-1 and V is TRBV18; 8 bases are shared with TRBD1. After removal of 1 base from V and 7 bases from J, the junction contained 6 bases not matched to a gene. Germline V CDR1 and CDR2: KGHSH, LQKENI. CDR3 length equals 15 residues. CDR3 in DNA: TGTGCCAGCTCACCACTGGGGACAGGAGGAAATGAGCAGTTCTTC. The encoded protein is CASSPLGTGGNEQFF.

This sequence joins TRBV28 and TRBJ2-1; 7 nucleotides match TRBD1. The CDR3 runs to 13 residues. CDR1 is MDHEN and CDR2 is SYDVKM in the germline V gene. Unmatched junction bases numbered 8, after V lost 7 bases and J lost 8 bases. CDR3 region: CASTGQAGYEQFF. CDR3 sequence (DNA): TGTGCCAGCACCGGACAGGCGGGCTATGAGCAGTTCTTC.

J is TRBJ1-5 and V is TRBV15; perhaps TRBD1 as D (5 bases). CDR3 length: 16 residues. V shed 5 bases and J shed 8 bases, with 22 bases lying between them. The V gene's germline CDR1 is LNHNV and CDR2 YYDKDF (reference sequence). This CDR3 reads CATSGPRPQGGEPQHF. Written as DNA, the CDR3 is TGTGCCACCAGCGGACCTCGCCCTCAGGGTGGCGAGCCCCAGCATTTT.

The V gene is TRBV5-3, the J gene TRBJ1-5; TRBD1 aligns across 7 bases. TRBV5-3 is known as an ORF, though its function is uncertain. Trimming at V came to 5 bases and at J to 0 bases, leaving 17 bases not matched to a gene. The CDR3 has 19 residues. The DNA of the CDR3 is TGTGCCAGAAGTCCTATCGACAGGGTAGACGAGTATAGCAATCAGCCCCAGCATTTT. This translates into CARSPIDRVDEYSNQPQHF.

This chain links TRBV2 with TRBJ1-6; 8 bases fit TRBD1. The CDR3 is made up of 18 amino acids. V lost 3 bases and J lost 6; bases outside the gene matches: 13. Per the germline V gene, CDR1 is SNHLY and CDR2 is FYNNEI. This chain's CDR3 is CASSDPTTGANSNSPLHF. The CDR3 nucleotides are TGTGCCAGCAGTGACCCTACGACAGGGGCTAACTCTAATTCACCCCTCCACTTT.

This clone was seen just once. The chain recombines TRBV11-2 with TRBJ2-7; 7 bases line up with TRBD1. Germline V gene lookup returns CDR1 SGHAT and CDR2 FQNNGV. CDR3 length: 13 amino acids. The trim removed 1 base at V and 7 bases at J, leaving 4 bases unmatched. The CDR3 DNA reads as TGTGCCAGCAGCTTAGGACAGGGTTGGGAGCAGTACTTC. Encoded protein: CASSLGQGWEQYF.

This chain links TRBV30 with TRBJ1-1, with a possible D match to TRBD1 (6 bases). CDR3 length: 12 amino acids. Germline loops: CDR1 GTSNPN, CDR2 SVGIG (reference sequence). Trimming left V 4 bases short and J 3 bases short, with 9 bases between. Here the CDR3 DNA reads TGTGCCTGGAACAGGGCCCACACTGAAGCTTTCTTT. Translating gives CAWNRAHTEAFF.